The 29 T cell receptor beta chains presented below share a single source sample, sequenced in a study of shared clonotypes between healthy human individuals. The repertoire was sequenced with immunoSEQ multiplex PCR; TCRdb's copy has only in-frame clones and lacks some. This table has about 1 million clones, 60% to 80% appearing once. The sequencing sample was made of memory CD4+ T cells sorted from blood. Subset: CD45RA-negative fraction. The receptor set was obtained from a man younger than 35 in good health.

The J gene is TRBJ2-2, the V gene TRBV6-5; 7 bases align to TRBD1. J was trimmed by 1 base and V by 8 bases; bases with no gene match: 7. Germline V CDR1 and CDR2: MNHEY, SVGAGI. The CDR3 is made up of 15 amino acids. CDR3 DNA: TGTGCCAGCCGTTTGGACAGGTGGAACACCGGGGAGCTGTTTTTT. Encoded protein: CASRLDRWNTGELFF.

The chain is built from TRBV2 and TRBJ1-4; D remains ambiguous. The CDR3 is 13 amino acids. CDR1 and CDR2 from the germline V gene are SNHLY and FYNNEI. V was shortened by 10 bases and J by 5 bases, with 14 bases between the two germline ends. The CDR3 DNA follows: TGTGCCACCCGGACCTCGCTCAATGAAAAACTGTTTTTT. Translation gives CATRTSLNEKLFF.

This rearrangement joins TRBV19 to TRBJ1-3; 11 bases are a match to TRBD1. The CDR3 loop spans 16 amino acids. Germline CDR1 LNHDA, CDR2 SQIVND (reference sequence). Unmatched junction bases numbered 3, after V lost 3 bases and J lost 2 bases. CDR3 nucleotides: TGTGCCAGTAGTATTACGGGACAGGGGGCTGGAAACACCATATATTTT. Encoded protein: CASSITGQGAGNTIYF.

V usage is TRBV29-1 and J usage is TRBJ2-7, with TRBD2 identical over 12 bases. V gave up 4 bases and J gave up 3 bases; unmatched junction bases: 10. CDR3 size: 16 residues. The germline V gene encodes CDR1 SQVTM and CDR2 ANQGSEA. CDR3 nucleotide sequence: TGCAGCGTTGCTGGACTAGCGGGACTTAAGGGCTACGAGCAGTACTTC. Its protein product is CSVAGLAGLKGYEQYF.

With regard to this clone: Other nucleotide sequences from this sample produce the same CDR3. The chain has TRBV4-1 and TRBJ2-5; 13 bases agree with TRBD2. The junction had 4 bases not matched to a gene; V was cut back by 5 bases and J by 4 bases. Germline loops: CDR1 MGHRA, CDR2 YSYEKL. CDR3 length: 15 amino acids. The CDR3 region is CASSLLAGGPETQYF. The CDR3 bases are TGCGCCAGCAGCTTACTAGCGGGGGGGCCAGAGACCCAGTACTTC.

For the CDR3, the DNA is TGTGCCAGCAACCTCGGCGGGGCGAGAAACATTCAGTACTTC. It is translated as CASNLGGARNIQYF. This chain links TRBV7-8 with TRBJ2-4; possibly TRBD2 for D (6 bases). The V gene lost 7 bases and the J gene lost 6 bases, with 16 bases spanning the gap. This CDR3 spans 14 amino acids. Per germline, CDR1 SGHVS and CDR2 FQNEAQ.

This clone has just one count. This specimen includes other DNA sequences encoding the same CDR3. The chain employs TRBV5-5 and TRBJ1-5, with D tentatively TRBD1 (5 bases). There are 14 residues in the CDR3. The germline V gene encodes CDR1 SGHKS and CDR2 YYEKEE (reference sequence). The germline V and J ends were trimmed by 0 bases and 5 bases, with 9 bases remaining between them. The CDR3, as DNA: TGTGCCAGCAGCTTGGAGAGGGGAGATCAGCCCCAGCATTTT. It translates to CASSLERGDQPQHF.

This clone was seen only once. This rearrangement joins TRBV19 to TRBJ2-1; maybe TRBD1 (5 bases). Germline loops: CDR1 LNHDA, CDR2 SQIVND (reference sequence). The CDR3 consists of 15 residues. The V and J ends lost 6 bases and 0 bases respectively, with 12 bases between them. CDR3 in amino acids: CASRTVSSSYNEQFF. The CDR3 nucleotides are TGTGCCAGTAGGACAGTTTCTAGCTCCTACAATGAGCAGTTCTTC.

This clone has just one count. V usage is TRBV10-3 and J usage is TRBJ2-1; a weak D match, TRBD2 (5 bases). The germline V gene encodes CDR1 ENHRY and CDR2 SYGVKD. Trimming took off 4 bases at V and 7 bases at J, with 8 bases between the two ends. The CDR3 is 12 residues long. CDR3 amino acids: CAISAGKNEQFF. The CDR3 DNA follows: TGTGCCATCAGTGCCGGGAAAAATGAGCAGTTCTTC.

The chain's CDR3 is CASKEGGTRNGQYF. In DNA form, the CDR3 reads TGTGCCAGCAAAGAAGGGGGGACTAGAAACGGGCAGTACTTC. V usage is TRBV6-6 and J usage is TRBJ2-7, with 8 bases matching TRBD2. This CDR3 is 14 amino acids long. Per germline, CDR1 MNHNY and CDR2 SVGAGI (reference sequence). The junction had 14 bases not matched to a gene; V was cut back by 7 bases and J by 9 bases.

The V call is TRBV29-1, the J call TRBJ1-2; D ambiguous. Germline CDR1 reads SQVTM; CDR2 reads ANQGSEA. This CDR3 region has 9 residues. Between the trimmed V and J ends, which lost 3 bases and 6 bases, there was a span of 2 bases. This chain's CDR3 is CSVDHGYTF. CDR3 in DNA: TGCAGCGTTGACCATGGCTACACCTTC.

The V gene is TRBV6-5, the J gene TRBJ1-4, with a possible D match to TRBD1 (5 bases). Deletions cut 6 bases from V and 8 bases from J, with 19 bases between. The V gene's germline CDR1 is MNHEY and CDR2 SVGAGI. CDR3 length equals 15 residues. In nucleotides, the CDR3 is TGTGCCAGCAGGCTTTCCGGGACTGGGAGGGAAAAACTGTTTTTT. Encoded protein: CASRLSGTGREKLFF.

The V call is TRBV7-6, the J call TRBJ2-3; D is undetermined. Trimming took off 5 bases at V and 4 bases at J, with 16 bases between the two ends. Germline-derived CDR1 and CDR2 are SGHVS and FNYEAQ. The CDR3 totals 15 residues. CDR3 amino acids: CASSPYGSRPDTQYF. CDR3 sequence (DNA): TGTGCCAGCAGCCCGTATGGGTCTAGGCCAGATACGCAGTATTTT.

The rearrangement uses TRBV28 and TRBJ2-7; a possible D gene is TRBD1 (5 bases). The V gene lost 2 bases and the J gene lost 0 bases, with 11 bases spanning the gap. Germline V gene data show CDR1 as MDHEN and CDR2 as SYDVKM. The CDR3 covers 15 residues. CDR3 sequence (DNA): TGTGCCAGCAGTTTAACGACAGTGAGCTCCTACGAGCAGTACTTC. It is translated as CASSLTTVSSYEQYF.

The V call is TRBV10-3, the J call TRBJ2-1; D is perhaps TRBD2 (6 bases). The CDR3 is made up of 15 amino acids. The germline V and J ends were trimmed by 6 bases and 3 bases, with 15 bases remaining between them. Germline V gene lookup returns CDR1 ENHRY and CDR2 SYGVKD. The CDR3 spells CAIRAGTAGYNEQFF. CDR3 sequence (DNA): TGTGCCATCAGAGCCGGGACTGCGGGCTACAATGAGCAGTTCTTC.

The rearrangement uses TRBV11-2 and TRBJ2-2; TRBD2 aligns across 7 bases. The CDR3 is made up of 16 amino acids. Germline lookup yields CDR1 SGHAT and CDR2 FQNNGV. Trimming removed 5 bases from V and 4 bases from J; junction bases left unmatched: 10. This CDR3 is CASSPRGLVGTGELFF. CDR3 nucleotide sequence: TGTGCCAGCAGCCCCCGCGGACTAGTGGGCACCGGGGAGCTGTTTTTT.

The chain recombines TRBV6-1 with TRBJ2-7, with 7 nucleotides matching TRBD1. CDR3 length: 13 amino acids. Germline V gene sequence: CDR1 MNHNS, CDR2 SASEGT. The J segment lost 4 bases and the V segment lost 4 bases, leaving 4 bases of the junction unmatched. CDR3 nucleotides: TGTGCCAGCAGTGCGGGACAGCAATACGAGCAGTACTTC. It encodes CASSAGQQYEQYF.

DNA of the CDR3: TGTGCCAGCCACTTGCAGGTGGGGAACACTGAAGCTTTCTTT. Protein: CASHLQVGNTEAFF. The chain uses TRBV5-5 and TRBJ1-1; D is unclear. V was shortened by 7 bases and J by 1 base, with 14 bases between the two germline ends. The CDR3 covers 14 residues. Germline-derived CDR1 and CDR2 are SGHKS and YYEKEE (reference sequence).

The rearrangement joins TRBV2 to TRBJ2-6; a possible D gene is TRBD1 (5 bases). Looked up from germline, CDR1 is SNHLY and CDR2 is FYNNEI. The CDR3 covers 14 residues. V was pared by 6 bases and J by 4 bases, with 10 bases between. The CDR3 sequence: CASRGATGANVLTF. CDR3 nucleotide sequence: TGTGCCAGCAGAGGGGCGACAGGGGCCAACGTCCTGACTTTC.

This sequence joins TRBV6-6 and TRBJ1-5; D is uncertain. CDR1 and CDR2 (germline): MNHNY, SVGAGI (reference sequence). V was clipped by 0 bases and J by 0 bases, with 9 bases between them. The CDR3 spans 16 residues. The CDR3 DNA is TGTGCCAGCAGTTACTCGGCAGTGGGTAGCAATCAGCCCCAGCATTTT. Encoded protein: CASSYSAVGSNQPQHF.

As concerns this clone: The sample carries other DNA sequences with the same CDR3. The gene calls are TRBV18 and TRBJ1-3, with D uncertain. The CDR3 length is 15 residues. Trimming removed 3 bases at V and 0 bases at J, with 9 bases between. The V gene's germline CDR1 is KGHSH and CDR2 LQKENI. The CDR3 nucleotides are TGTGCCAGCTCACCCGGACTAAGCTCTGGAAACACCATATATTTT. Its translation: CASSPGLSSGNTIYF.

Many counts were recorded for this clone. The genes are TRBV6-1 and TRBJ2-7, with 7 bases lining up with TRBD2. J was trimmed by 4 bases and V by 5 bases; bases with no gene match: 11. Germline V gene lookup returns CDR1 MNHNS and CDR2 SASEGT. The CDR3 covers 15 residues. The CDR3 is CASSLTGGGEYEQYF. The CDR3 DNA is TGTGCCAGCAGTTTGACGGGAGGCGGGGAGTACGAGCAGTACTTC.

This clone was detected many times. This rearrangement joins TRBV11-1 to TRBJ1-4; TRBD1 matches 8 bases. The V gene end was trimmed by 6 bases and the J gene end by 9 bases; junction bases not matched to a gene: 3. This CDR3 comprises 12 residues. CDR1 and CDR2 (germline): SGHAT, FQDESV (reference sequence). The CDR3 protein is CASRQGEKKLFF. CDR3 nucleotides: TGTGCCAGCAGACAGGGGGAAAAAAAACTGTTTTTT. Complete variable domain (other parts from reference TRBV11-1 and TRBJ1-4): EAEVAQSPRYKITEKSQAVAFWCDPISGHATLYWYRQILGQGPELLVQFQDESVVDDSQLPKDRFSAERLKGVDSTLKIQPAELGDSAMYLCASRQGEKKLFFGSGTQLSVL.

This clone was recorded a few times. This chain connects TRBV6-5 to TRBJ2-1; 9 bases match TRBD1. Germline CDR1 MNHEY, CDR2 SVGAGI. J was trimmed by 9 bases and V by 0 bases; bases with no gene match: 3. This CDR3 comprises 14 residues. CDR3 DNA: TGTGCCAGCAGTTACTCAACAGGGGGCGGTGAGCAGTTCTTC. It yields the protein CASSYSTGGGEQFF.

The V call is TRBV5-1, the J call TRBJ2-5; the D gene is possibly TRBD1 (6 bases). Looked up from germline, CDR1 is SGHRS and CDR2 is YFSETQ. The V end lost 0 bases, the J end lost 5 bases, and 14 bases lay between the germline ends. This CDR3 region has 15 residues. CDR3: CASSLEAGAWETQYF. The CDR3 DNA reads as TGCGCCAGCAGCTTGGAGGCAGGGGCATGGGAGACCCAGTACTTC.

V usage is TRBV11-2 and J usage is TRBJ2-3, with D uncertain. V was cut by 8 bases and J by 4 bases, with 22 bases left in between. Germline CDR1 SGHAT, CDR2 FQNNGV. The CDR3 has 16 amino acids. CDR3 residues: CASQSELHLNPDTQYF. The CDR3 region has the DNA TGTGCCAGCCAATCCGAGCTCCACTTGAACCCAGATACGCAGTATTTT.

The V and J genes are TRBV6-1 and TRBJ2-2; 7 bases fit TRBD1. V lost 8 bases and J lost 8; bases outside the gene matches: 8. Germline V gene sequence: CDR1 MNHNS, CDR2 SASEGT. This CDR3 has 13 amino acids. CDR3 sequence (DNA): TGTGCCAGCGGGCCACAGGGGAGTGGGGAGCTGTTTTTT. Translating it yields CASGPQGSGELFF.

This clone is a singleton in its sample. The CDR3: CASSQGASNQPQHF. The CDR3, as DNA: TGCGCCAGCAGCCAAGGCGCTAGCAATCAGCCCCAGCATTTT. The genes are TRBV4-3 and TRBJ1-5; D gene uncertain. CDR1 LGHNA and CDR2 YSLEER come from the germline V gene. With 1 base removed from V and 0 bases from J, the gap between germline ends came to 4 bases. The CDR3 sequence is 14 residues long.

This clone is a singleton in its sample. V is TRBV29-1 and J is TRBJ2-1, with D perhaps TRBD1 (6 bases). V was trimmed by 6 bases and J by 8 bases, leaving 17 bases between them. Germline loops: CDR1 SQVTM, CDR2 ANQGSEA. The CDR3 totals 13 residues. CDR3 sequence: CSVLIRRGYEQFF. The CDR3 DNA reads TGCAGCGTCCTCATCCGCAGGGGCTATGAGCAGTTCTTC.